The rows below give T cell receptor beta chains drawn from one sample of a study of cytomegalovirus exposure and HLA in healthy donors. Assay: immunoSEQ multiplex PCR; the TCRdb copy retains only in-frame clones and omits some. The sample yields more than 100,000 clones, around 86% seen once. Specimen: PBMCs. The receptor set was obtained from a woman aged 45-65 years in good health and CMV-seropositive. Each CDR3 is given with its conserved first and last residue. A D gene is named only where the DNA matches it firmly. The size field is filled for only some rows; it gives once, few, many or a size class.

>TRBV30|14|once|TRBJ1-1|-
TGTGCCTACCTTCGACAGTCTTCGAACACTGAAGCTTTCTTT
CAYLRQSSNTEAFF
>TRBV11-2|19|-|TRBJ1-1|TRBD1
TGTGCCAGCAGCTTAGACCGTAGGGACAGGGGTTATCGTGGCGCTGAAGCTTTCTTT
CASSLDRRDRGYRGAEAFF
>TRBV12-5|13|-|TRBJ1-1|TRBD1
TGTGCTAGTGGCCGGGACAGGGGGGATGAAGCTTTCTTT
CASGRDRGDEAFF
>TRBV29-1|12|-|TRBJ2-1|-
TGCAGCGTAGTCCCACTAAACAATGAGCAGTTCTTC
CSVVPLNNEQFF
>TRBV4-2|14|few|TRBJ2-1|TRBD2
TGTGCCAGCAGCCCACGGATTAGCGGGGGTGAGCAGTTCTTC
CASSPRISGGEQFF
>TRBV11-3|14|-|TRBJ2-7|TRBD2
TGTGCCAGCAGCCCGGGGGGGGCCTCCTACGAGCAGTACTTC
CASSPGGASYEQYF
>TRBV29-1|13|-|TRBJ1-1|TRBD1
TGCAGCGTTGAGAGGGGGCAGAACACTGAAGCTTTCTTT
CSVERGQNTEAFF
>TRBV27|13|-|TRBJ1-1|-
TGTGCCACCCAACAGGGATCGGACACTGAAGCTTTCTTT
CATQQGSDTEAFF
>TRBV13|13|-|TRBJ1-5|-
TGTGCCAGCAGCTTAGAGCACAATCAGCCCCAGCATTTT
CASSLEHNQPQHF
>TRBV5-1|17|-|TRBJ2-2|-
TGCGCCAGCAGCTTGGCTACATCCAGCGCACGCACCGGGGAGCTGTTTTTT
CASSLATSSARTGELFF
>TRBV4-2|16|few|TRBJ2-3|TRBD2
TGTGCCAGCAGCCAAGGAGTAGCGGGGAGCACAGATACGCAGTATTTT
CASSQGVAGSTDTQYF
>TRBV2|13|-|TRBJ2-5|-
TGTGCCAGCAACAGCCATGGACAAGAGACCCAGTACTTC
CASNSHGQETQYF
>TRBV5-6|14|few|TRBJ1-2|-
TGTGCCAGCAGCCCCCCAGGGGCGAACTATGGCTACACCTTC
CASSPPGANYGYTF
>TRBV5-1|22|-|TRBJ2-7|TRBD2
TGCGCCAGCAGCCCCGGGGGACGGAACGGTGTGCGACGGGAGGGTCTTATCTACGAGCAGTACTTC
CASSPGGRNGVRREGLIYEQYF
>TRBV4-1|17|-|TRBJ2-5|TRBD1
TGCGCCAGCAGCCAGGGACAGGGGTACCGGATAGAAGAGACCCAGTACTTC
CASSQGQGYRIEETQYF
>TRBV28|12|once|TRBJ1-1|-
TGTGCCGTACACCTCGGGGGGCAAGAAGCTTTCTTT
CAVHLGGQEAFF
>TRBV28|19|-|TRBJ1-1|TRBD1
TGTGCCAGCCTACTATTTTTATCGGGACAGGGCGTTATGAACACTGAAGCTTTCTTT
CASLLFLSGQGVMNTEAFF
>TRBV19|15|few|TRBJ1-5|TRBD1
TGTGCCAGTAGTGACCGGGGACAGGGGGATCAGCCCCAGCATTTT
CASSDRGQGDQPQHF
>TRBV6-1|14|few|TRBJ1-4|-
TGTGCCAGCGGACAACCTGCAACTAATGAAAAACTGTTTTTT
CASGQPATNEKLFF
>TRBV6-5|16|-|TRBJ2-1|-
TGTGCCAGCAGTTCCTCTCGGAAGGGGTCCTACAATGAGCAGTTCTTC
CASSSSRKGSYNEQFF
>TRBV2|14|-|TRBJ1-5|-
TGTGCCAGCAGTGCCCGGGTTTTACCTCAGCCCCAGCATTTT
CASSARVLPQPQHF
>TRBV7-3|13|-|TRBJ1-6|-
TGTGCCAGCAGCCTAGCAGGGGATTCACCCCTCCACTTT
CASSLAGDSPLHF
>TRBV28|15|-|TRBJ2-4|-
TGTGCCAGCAGTTTGAGGGAACTAGCCAAAAACATTCAGTACTTC
CASSLRELAKNIQYF
>TRBV28|14|few|TRBJ1-3|-
TGTGCCAGCAGAGAGGGTGGATCTGGAAACACCATATATTTT
CASREGGSGNTIYF
>TRBV25-1|13|-|TRBJ1-2|-
TGTGCCAGCAGCCCTGCCAGGGAGGAAGGCTACACCTTC
CASSPAREEGYTF
>TRBV4-1|17|-|TRBJ2-1|TRBD2
TGCGCCAGCAGCCAAGATACGCGGGGGTGGACCTACAATGAGCAGTTCTTC
CASSQDTRGWTYNEQFF
>TRBV6-6|12|-|TRBJ2-1|-
TGTGCCAGCACGCCCTCGGGGAATGAGCAGTTCTTC
CASTPSGNEQFF